Each of the 27 T cell receptor beta chains below was sequenced from the same sample in a study of OX40 agonist ivuxolimab in advanced cancers. Using immunoSEQ multiplex PCR, the repertoire was profiled, and TCRdb retains in-frame clones only, with some absent. The sample lists 95,000 to 100,000 clones; 80% to 95% were seen once. The sequencing here drew on CD4+ or CD8+ T cells sorted from blood, taken in a trial of the OX40 agonist ivuxolimab. The receptors were gathered from an adult with an advanced solid tumor such as melanoma, head and neck, liver or kidney cancer.

This sequence joins TRBV2 and TRBJ2-5; no clear D. Germline assignment: CDR1 SNHLY and CDR2 FYNNEI. CDR3 length: 13 amino acids. The ends were cut back, 7 bases at V and 1 base at J, with 10 bases in the middle. The CDR3 DNA sequence: TGTGCCAGCAATACAGTGGTCCAAGAGACCCAGTACTTC. Encoded protein: CASNTVVQETQYF.

The chain carries TRBV19 and TRBJ1-5, with D possibly matching TRBD1 (6 bases). The V gene lost 4 bases and the J gene lost 11 bases, with 18 bases spanning the gap. The germline CDR1 and CDR2 sequences are LNHDA and SQIVND (reference sequence). This CDR3 region has 14 residues. CDR3 coding DNA: TGTGCCAGTAGTACCAACAGGGCTGGTACGGCCCAGCATTTT. It yields the protein CASSTNRAGTAQHF. The full variable domain, its missing parts supplied by reference TRBV19 and TRBJ1-5, is DGGITQSPKYLFRKEGQNVTLSCEQNLNHDAMYWYRQDPGQGLRLIYYSQIVNDFQKGDIAEGYSVSREKKESFPLTVTSAQKNPTAFYLCASSTNRAGTAQHFGDGTRLSIL.

This chain connects TRBV6-4 to TRBJ2-3, with D unresolved. Between the trimmed V and J ends, which lost 2 bases and 7 bases, there was a span of 7 bases. Per germline, CDR1 MRHNA and CDR2 SNTAGT. This CDR3 spans 12 amino acids. The CDR3 is CASSDIGNTQYF. The CDR3 DNA follows: TGTGCCAGCAGTGACATAGGTAATACGCAGTATTTT.

J is TRBJ1-5 and V is TRBV29-1, with D hard to call. Trimming took 4 bases from V and 2 from J, leaving 6 bases between them. The CDR3 totals 12 residues. In germline, CDR1 is SQVTM, CDR2 ANQGSEA. CDR3 in DNA: TGCAGCGTTGTGGACGGCAATCAGCCCCAGCATTTT. Translating gives CSVVDGNQPQHF.

V usage is TRBV27 and J usage is TRBJ1-1, with 8 bases aligning to TRBD1. V dropped 5 bases and J dropped 4; count of bases not matched to a gene: 6. The CDR3 covers 14 residues. Per the germline V gene, CDR1 is MNHEY and CDR2 is SMNVEV (reference sequence). DNA of the CDR3: TGTGCCAGCAGTCCAAGGACAGGGCGCACTGAAGCTTTCTTT. This translates into CASSPRTGRTEAFF.

This chain links TRBV6-5 with TRBJ1-1; D is unresolved. The V gene lost 0 bases and the J gene lost 4 bases, with 6 bases spanning the gap. The CDR3 has 13 amino acids. CDR1 MNHEY and CDR2 SVGAGI come from the germline V gene. CDR3 loop: CASSYSPVTEAFF. The CDR3, as DNA: TGTGCCAGCAGTTACTCACCGGTCACTGAAGCTTTCTTT.

V gene TRBV7-6 combines with J gene TRBJ2-2; D is unclear. The V gene lost 7 bases and the J gene lost 1 base, with 7 bases spanning the gap. This CDR3 contains 13 residues. Germline V gene sequence: CDR1 SGHVS, CDR2 FNYEAQ. The CDR3 protein is CASINGNTGELFF. The CDR3 DNA follows: TGTGCCAGCATAAACGGGAACACCGGGGAGCTGTTTTTT.

This clone was seen a single time. The genes are TRBV7-9 and TRBJ2-1; 9 nucleotides line up with TRBD1. V shed 2 bases, J shed 6 bases, and the junction held 2 bases outside the gene matches. The CDR3 extends over 14 amino acids. CDR1 is SEHNR, CDR2 FQNEAQ, per germline (reference sequence). The CDR3 protein is CASSLNRGPNEQFF. Written as DNA, the CDR3 is TGTGCCAGCAGCTTAAACAGGGGGCCCAATGAGCAGTTCTTC.

The chain employs TRBV9 and TRBJ2-3; 12 nucleotides match TRBD2. The CDR3 runs to 15 residues. The junction had 6 bases not matched to a gene; V was cut back by 9 bases and J by 1 base. CDR1 and CDR2 from the germline V gene are SGDLS and YYNGEE. The chain's CDR3 is CATLAGGSGTDTQYF. The CDR3 DNA reads TGTGCCACTCTAGCGGGAGGGTCGGGCACAGATACGCAGTATTTT. The whole variable domain, remainder taken from reference TRBV9 and TRBJ2-3, is DSGVTQTPKHLITATGQRVTLRCSPRSGDLSVYWYQQSLDQGLQFLIQYYNGEERAKGNILERFSAQQFPDLHSELNLSSLELGDSALYFCATLAGGSGTDTQYFGPGTRLTVL.

This clone was observed a single time. The genes are TRBV7-9 and TRBJ2-1; D may be TRBD2 (6 bases). In germline, CDR1 is SEHNR, CDR2 FQNEAQ (reference sequence). Between the trimmed V and J ends, which lost 4 bases and 0 bases, there was a span of 13 bases. This CDR3 is built from 16 residues. CDR3 sequence: CASSWAGTYSYNEQFF. DNA of the CDR3: TGTGCCAGCAGCTGGGCCGGGACTTACTCCTACAATGAGCAGTTCTTC. Drawing the rest from reference TRBV7-9 and TRBJ2-1, the complete variable domain is DTGVSQNPRHKITKRGQNVTFRCDPISEHNRLYWYRQTLGQGPEFLTYFQNEAQLEKSRLLSDRFSAERPKGSFSTLEIQRTEQGDSAMYLCASSWAGTYSYNEQFFGPGTRLTVL.

This clone was observed a few times. The V gene is TRBV10-3, the J gene TRBJ1-2; 7 positions match TRBD1. Germline values: CDR1 ENHRY, CDR2 SYGVKD. CDR3 size: 18 residues. The ends lost 0 bases at V and 4 bases at J; junction bases unmatched: 14. The CDR3 spells CAISESGQVKDRVYGYTF. CDR3 DNA sequence: TGTGCCATCAGTGAGTCCGGACAGGTGAAGGATCGGGTCTATGGCTACACCTTC.

The chain uses TRBV25-1 and TRBJ2-3; no reliable D call. The CDR3 length is 17 residues. V lost 2 bases, J lost 4 bases, and 19 bases lay in between. Germline V gives CDR1 MGHDK, CDR2 SYGVNS. The CDR3 DNA reads TGTGCCAGCAGTGAACTAGTGGGCCTAAATACCGCAGATACGCAGTATTTT. Translated: CASSELVGLNTADTQYF. Looking up the rest from reference TRBV25-1 and TRBJ2-3 gives the full variable domain: EADIYQTPRYLVIGTGKKITLECSQTMGHDKMYWYQQDPGMELHLIHYSYGVNSTEKGDLSSESTVSRIRTEHFPLTLESARPSHTSQYLCASSELVGLNTADTQYFGPGTRLTVL.

This sequence joins TRBV7-3 and TRBJ2-5; TRBD1 aligns across 9 bases. Germline values: CDR1 SGHTA, CDR2 FQGTGA. The CDR3 contains 15 residues. The V and J ends lost 2 bases and 2 bases, in that order; junction bases with no gene match: 3. The DNA for the CDR3 is TGTGCCAGCAGCTTAGGCGGACAGGGGCAAGAGACCCAGTACTTC. It encodes CASSLGGQGQETQYF.

The gene calls are TRBV10-1 and TRBJ2-3, with a possible D match to TRBD2 (6 bases). The CDR3 runs to 13 residues. V was cut by 6 bases and J by 7 bases, with 14 bases left in between. Germline V gives CDR1 WNHNN, CDR2 SYGVQD (reference sequence). Here the CDR3 reads CASRVGLQHTQYF. The DNA of the CDR3 is TGCGCCAGCAGGGTCGGACTACAACATACGCAGTATTTT.

The gene calls are TRBV9 and TRBJ2-1, with 14 bases fitting TRBD2. V trimming: 0 bases; J trimming: 9 bases; junction bases outside the gene matches: 8. The CDR3 extends over 17 amino acids. Germline V CDR1 and CDR2: SGDLS, YYNGEE. The DNA for the CDR3 is TGTGCCAGCAGCGTAGAAACGGGACTAGCGGGAGCGATTGAGCAGTTCTTC. It specifies CASSVETGLAGAIEQFF. Full variable domain (rest looked up from reference TRBV9 and TRBJ2-1): DSGVTQTPKHLITATGQRVTLRCSPRSGDLSVYWYQQSLDQGLQFLIQYYNGEERAKGNILERFSAQQFPDLHSELNLSSLELGDSALYFCASSVETGLAGAIEQFFGPGTRLTVL.

The CDR3 DNA reads TGTGCCAGCAGCTACAGGGGGGCTGGGGCCAACGTCCTGACTTTC. Its protein is CASSYRGAGANVLTF. The rearrangement links TRBV7-2 to TRBJ2-6; 8 nucleotides agree with TRBD1. The CDR3 sequence is 15 residues long. Trimming removed 4 bases from V and 2 bases from J; junction bases left unmatched: 1. The germline gives CDR1 SGHTA, CDR2 FQGNSA.

The chain employs TRBV14 and TRBJ2-2; 7 positions agree with TRBD2. Looked up from germline, CDR1 is SGHDN and CDR2 is FVKESK. Trimming took 0 bases from V and 11 from J; bases not matched to a gene: 9. CDR3 length: 15 amino acids. The CDR3 sequence is CASSQDLAGALELFF. The CDR3 DNA follows: TGTGCCAGCAGCCAAGATTTGGCGGGAGCCCTAGAGCTGTTTTTT.

The chain links TRBV2 to TRBJ2-4; D not certain. The germline V gene encodes CDR1 SNHLY and CDR2 FYNNEI. CDR3 length: 16 amino acids. The ends were cut back, 3 bases at V and 0 bases at J, with 12 bases in the middle. The CDR3, as DNA: TGTGCCAGCAGTGACCCTAGAAACCTAGCCAAAAACATTCAGTACTTC. Translating it yields CASSDPRNLAKNIQYF.

The chain links TRBV5-1 to TRBJ2-2; 14 nucleotides agree with TRBD2. The CDR3 is 17 amino acids. The trim removed 4 bases at V and 4 bases at J, leaving 6 bases unmatched. The germline CDR1 and CDR2 sequences are SGHRS and YFSETQ. The CDR3 region has the DNA TGCGCCAGCAGCAACTATGGACTAGCGGGAGGCACCGGGGAGCTGTTTTTT. Protein: CASSNYGLAGGTGELFF.

The rearrangement links TRBV6-5 to TRBJ1-1; possible D gene TRBD1, 5 bases. V gave up 6 bases and J gave up 7 bases, with 9 bases separating them. Looked up from germline, CDR1 is MNHEY and CDR2 is SVGAGI. The CDR3 extends over 11 amino acids. CDR3 sequence: CASSGGVEAFF. Written as DNA, the CDR3 is TGTGCCAGCAGCGGAGGGGTTGAAGCTTTCTTT.

About this clone: Given the absence of the conserved phenylalanine or tryptophan at the CDR3 end, a read error is likely. No DNA is shown, since the ends of the CDR3 on it are uncertain; the CDR3 is the one TCRdb lists. The chain combines TRBV11-1 with TRBJ2-3; TRBD2 reflects the table's D call only, with no check against the DNA. The CDR3 comprises 14 residues, both ends counted. Per germline, CDR1 SGHAT and CDR2 FQDESV (reference sequence). The CDR3 loop is CASSLGTSGGRQFY.

The V gene is TRBV2, the J gene TRBJ1-1, with a possible D match to TRBD1 (6 bases). In germline, CDR1 is SNHLY, CDR2 FYNNEI. The CDR3 is 13 residues long. With 6 bases removed from V and 0 bases from J, the gap between germline ends came to 8 bases. The chain's CDR3 is CASRWGLNTEAFF. CDR3 nucleotide sequence: TGTGCCAGCAGGTGGGGGCTGAACACTGAAGCTTTCTTT.

The chain combines TRBV15 with TRBJ2-7; D remains ambiguous. The V gene's germline CDR1 is LNHNV and CDR2 YYDKDF (reference sequence). V was trimmed by 0 bases and J by 3 bases, leaving 6 bases between them. The CDR3 contains 13 residues. The DNA for the CDR3 is TGTGCCACCAGCAGAGACGTTAGCTACGAGCAGTACTTC. This translates into CATSRDVSYEQYF.

CDR3: CASSSLGRYYGYTF. In nucleotides, the CDR3 is TGTGCCAGCAGTTCTTTGGGGCGCTACTATGGCTACACCTTC. This sequence joins TRBV28 and TRBJ1-2; D perhaps matches TRBD1 (5 bases). Looked up from germline, CDR1 is MDHEN and CDR2 is SYDVKM. The CDR3 is made up of 14 amino acids. V gave up 4 bases and J gave up 3 bases, with 12 bases separating them.

The V call is TRBV4-2, the J call TRBJ2-2, with a possible D match to TRBD2 (5 bases). The V end lost 0 bases, the J end lost 4 bases, and 9 bases lay between the germline ends. Germline CDR1 and CDR2: LGHNA and YNFKEQ. The CDR3 has 15 residues. The CDR3 region is CASSQDVGVTGELFF. The CDR3 DNA reads TGTGCCAGCAGCCAAGACGTGGGAGTCACCGGGGAGCTGTTTTTT.

The rearrangement links TRBV15 to TRBJ1-1; no definite D call. Germline V lookup: CDR1 LNHNV, CDR2 YYDKDF (reference sequence). V was trimmed by 9 bases and J by 3 bases, leaving 17 bases between them. This CDR3 has 14 amino acids. CDR3 in amino acids: CATNSGDGYTEAFF. The DNA for the CDR3 is TGTGCCACAAACAGTGGAGACGGATACACTGAAGCTTTCTTT.

The V call is TRBV7-3, the J call TRBJ2-3; D gene ambiguous. The CDR3 contains 15 residues. Germline loops: CDR1 SGHTA, CDR2 FQGTGA. Trimming removed 1 base at V and 4 bases at J, with 12 bases between. The CDR3 DNA is TGTGCCAGCAGCTTAATGGCCGGGTTTGCAGATACGCAGTATTTT. Translation gives CASSLMAGFADTQYF.